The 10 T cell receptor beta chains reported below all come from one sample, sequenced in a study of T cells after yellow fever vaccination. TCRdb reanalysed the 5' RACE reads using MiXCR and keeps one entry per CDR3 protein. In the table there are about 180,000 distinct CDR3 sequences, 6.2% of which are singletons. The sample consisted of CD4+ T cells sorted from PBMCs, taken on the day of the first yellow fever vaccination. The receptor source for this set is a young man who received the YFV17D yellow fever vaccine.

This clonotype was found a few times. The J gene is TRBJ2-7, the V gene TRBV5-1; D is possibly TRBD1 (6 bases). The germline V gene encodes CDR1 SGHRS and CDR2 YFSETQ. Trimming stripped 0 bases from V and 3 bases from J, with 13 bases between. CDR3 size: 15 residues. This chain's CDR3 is CASSLVSGQNYEQYF. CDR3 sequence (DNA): TGCGCCAGCAGCTTGGTTAGTGGACAGAACTACGAGCAGTACTTC.

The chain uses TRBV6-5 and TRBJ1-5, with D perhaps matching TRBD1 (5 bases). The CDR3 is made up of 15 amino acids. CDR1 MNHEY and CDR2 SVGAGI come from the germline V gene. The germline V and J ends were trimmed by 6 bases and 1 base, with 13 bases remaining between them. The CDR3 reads CASRWGDGSNQPQHF. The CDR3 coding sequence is TGTGCCAGCAGGTGGGGGGACGGGAGCAATCAGCCCCAGCATTTT.

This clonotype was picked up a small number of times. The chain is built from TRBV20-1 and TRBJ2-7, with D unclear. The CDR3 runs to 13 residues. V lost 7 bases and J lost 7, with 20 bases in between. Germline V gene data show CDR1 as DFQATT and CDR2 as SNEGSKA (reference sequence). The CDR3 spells CSVKTSILGEQYF. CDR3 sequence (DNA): TGCAGTGTTAAAACATCCATCCTGGGGGAGCAGTACTTC.

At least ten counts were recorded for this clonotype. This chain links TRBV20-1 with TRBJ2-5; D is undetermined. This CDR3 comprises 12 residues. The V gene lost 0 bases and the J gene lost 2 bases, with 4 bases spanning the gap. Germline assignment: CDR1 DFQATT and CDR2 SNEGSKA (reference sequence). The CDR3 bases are TGCAGTGCTAGAGAGGGGCAAGAGACCCAGTACTTC. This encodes CSAREGQETQYF.

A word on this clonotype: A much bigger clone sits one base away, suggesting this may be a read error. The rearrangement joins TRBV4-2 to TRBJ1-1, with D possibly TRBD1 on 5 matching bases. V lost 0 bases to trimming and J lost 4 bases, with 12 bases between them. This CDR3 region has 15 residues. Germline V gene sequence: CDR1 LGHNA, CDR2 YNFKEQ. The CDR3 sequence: CASSQDKLGLTEAFF. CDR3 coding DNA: TGTGCCAGCAGCCAAGATAAGTTGGGGCTCACTGAAGCTTTCTTT.

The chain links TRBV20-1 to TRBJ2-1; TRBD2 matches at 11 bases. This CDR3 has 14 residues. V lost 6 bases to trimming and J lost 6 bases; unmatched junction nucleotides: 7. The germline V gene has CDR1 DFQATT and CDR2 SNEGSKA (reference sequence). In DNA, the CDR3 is TGCAGTGCAATTAGCGGGGGGGCCTTCAATGAGCAGTTCTTC. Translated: CSAISGGAFNEQFF.

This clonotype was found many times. CDR3 region: CASSPGGGEYNEQFF. CDR3 bases: TGCGCCAGCAGCCCAGGTGGGGGGGAATACAATGAGCAGTTCTTC. The chain joins TRBV5-1 to TRBJ2-1; 7 bases line up with TRBD2. The J segment lost 4 bases and the V segment lost 4 bases, leaving 8 bases of the junction unmatched. Germline CDR1 is SGHRS and CDR2 is YFSETQ. The CDR3 runs to 15 residues.

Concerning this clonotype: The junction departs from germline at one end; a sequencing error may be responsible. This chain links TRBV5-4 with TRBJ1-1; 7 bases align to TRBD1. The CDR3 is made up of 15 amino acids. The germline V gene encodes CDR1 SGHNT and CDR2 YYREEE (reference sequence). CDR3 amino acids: CDSSSPGQLNTEAFF. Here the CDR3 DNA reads TGTGACAGCAGCTCGCCGGGACAGCTAAACACTGAAGCTTTCTTT.

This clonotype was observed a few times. The CDR3 bases are TGCGCCAGCAGCCAAGGAGGCAAGGGCCAGGTCCAGCCCCAGCATTTT. Translation: CASSQGGKGQVQPQHF. The chain couples TRBV4-1 to TRBJ1-5; D remains unclear. Germline-derived CDR1 and CDR2 are MGHRA and YSYEKL. This CDR3 has 16 residues. V lost 1 base and J 7 bases, leaving 17 bases between the germline ends.

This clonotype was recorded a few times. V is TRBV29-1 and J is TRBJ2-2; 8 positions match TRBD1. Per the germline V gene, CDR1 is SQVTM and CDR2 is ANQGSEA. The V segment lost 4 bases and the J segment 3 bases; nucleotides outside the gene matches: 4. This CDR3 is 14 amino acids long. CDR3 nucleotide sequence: TGCAGCGTTGGACAGGGGCGCGACACCGGGGAGCTGTTTTTT. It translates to CSVGQGRDTGELFF.